This TCR beta chain appears in the sequencing data of a study of blood T cell repertoires in COVID-19 (dated by TCRdb to about 2020). Context from the whole study: Samples covering the acute and convalescent phases of COVID-19 were provided by collaborators in the United States, Italy and Spain. The prospective study material was composed of cDNA or gDNA derived from T cells, B-cell-depleted T cells, or PBMCs. Subjects who had been exposed to COVID-19, were actively infected with it, or had recovered from it provided the deeply sampled blood TCRbeta repertoires that made up the dataset. The repertoires were released in a freely available public database meant as a resource for research on the immune response to SARS-CoV-2. The samples were drawn from two sources: the first 160 participants of the ongoing ImmuneRACE study, and 1,000 to 1,500 subjects contributed by 6 global collaborators. The sample metadata nearly always contained a de-identified subject ID, COVID-19 status, age in years and sex. HLA class I and class II types, where available, came from metadata supplied by the sample provider rather than from assay-based typing. Study-wide conclusions, independent of this receptor: Clinical and demographic metadata were provided uncurated, with the amount varying by source and participant.

Collaborating institutions collected whole blood in K2EDTA tubes following their own protocols. For TCRbeta analysis, collaborator samples were shipped as frozen whole blood, as isolated PBMCs, or as DNA extracted from either sample type. TCRbeta CDR3 regions were amplified from genomic DNA by means of the immunoSEQ Assay, a bias-controlled multiplex PCR. Concerning the study's data processing: Within the assay, amplification of reference gene primers was used to estimate how many nucleated cells each sample contained. To quantify the absolute abundance of each unique TCRbeta CDR3 rearrangement, sequence reads were collapsed and filtered. Productive Simpson clonality was computed per sample as the square root of Simpson's diversity index over productive rearrangements. This is the immuneACCESS table as TCRdb keeps it, with only in-frame sequences that have V and J called. A part of the clones is gone; compared with another copy, unresolved V genes explain less than half, and the rest is unexplained. Clone size and the V and J calls come from that table; the DNA yielded D and trimming. For this sample the table gives 110,000 or so clones, of which around 77% were detected only once. Approximately 7.9% of the sample is in the top ten clones.

Comments on this clone: Its target antigen remains unknown. Qualities for individual bases were not recorded, and no much larger clone is one base off.

The cysteine opens and the phenylalanine closes a CDR3 of 14 amino acids. The read is trimmed to its CDR3 DNA, 42 bases read in frame from base 1. Germline trimming: 5 bases from V, 9 bases from J; junction bases outside gene matches: 9. The germline V gene provides CDR1 WSHSY and CDR2 SAAADI. The clonotype originates from a human donor in a cohort sampled during active COVID-19. Here the chain combines TRBV10-2 and TRBJ1-5, with 8 bases aligning to TRBD1. The specimen sequenced was peripheral blood. In nucleotide form, the sequence is TGCGCCAGCAGTAACAGGACAGGGCGGGGGCCCCAGCATTTT. This gives the protein CASSNRTGRGPQHF.